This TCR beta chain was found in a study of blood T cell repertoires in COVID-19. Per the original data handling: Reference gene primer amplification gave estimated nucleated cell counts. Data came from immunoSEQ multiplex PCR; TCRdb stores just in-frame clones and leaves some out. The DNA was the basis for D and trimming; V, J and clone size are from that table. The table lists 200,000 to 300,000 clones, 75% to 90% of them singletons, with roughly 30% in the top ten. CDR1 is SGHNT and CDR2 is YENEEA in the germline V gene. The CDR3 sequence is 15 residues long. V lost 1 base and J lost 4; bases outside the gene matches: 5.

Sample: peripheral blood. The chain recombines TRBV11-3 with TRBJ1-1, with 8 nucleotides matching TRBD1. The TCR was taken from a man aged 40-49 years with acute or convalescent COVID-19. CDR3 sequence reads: CASSLAGGMGTEAFF. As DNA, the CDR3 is TGTGCCAGCAGCTTAGCAGGGGGCATGGGCACTGAAGCTTTCTTT. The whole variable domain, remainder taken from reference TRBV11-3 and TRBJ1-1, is EAGVVQSPRYKIIEKKQPVAFWCNPISGHNTLYWYLQNLGQGPELLIRYENEEAVDDSQLPKDRFSAERLKGVDSTLKIQPAELGDSAVYLCASSLAGGMGTEAFFGQGTRLTVV.